The 12 T cell receptor beta chains below come from one sample, sequenced in a study of T-cell memory formation after mild COVID-19. From the 5' RACE reads, TCRdb called clonotypes with MiXCR, one entry per CDR3 protein. The top ten clones hold approximately 28% of a sample with 30,000 to 35,000 distinct CDR3 sequences, around 7.7% of them seen once. Sample: PBMCs or a T cell subset sorted from them (not recorded which). These TCRs come from a man aged 18 to 29 who had mild COVID-19 (a few samples of this study predate the infection). Cell type and time point are not known.

This clonotype occurred many times. CDR3 region: CASSPGGDRSDEQYF. In nucleotides, the CDR3 is TGTGCCAGCAGCCCCGGGGGAGACAGGTCGGACGAGCAGTACTTC. The chain carries TRBV7-7 and TRBJ2-7, with D tentatively TRBD1 or TRBD2 (6 bases each). The germline V and J ends were trimmed by 5 bases and 5 bases, with 19 bases remaining between them. The length of the CDR3 is 15 residues. The germline V gene encodes CDR1 SSHAT and CDR2 FNYEAQ (reference sequence).

This clonotype was detected ten times or more. This chain links TRBV10-3 with TRBJ2-1; 8 bases fit TRBD2. This CDR3 comprises 11 residues. The germline gives CDR1 ENHRY, CDR2 SYGVKD. V lost 11 bases to trimming and J lost 8 bases; unmatched junction nucleotides: 5. The DNA for the CDR3 is TGTGCCTCGGGGGGGGCCGATGAGCAGTTCTTC. Translated, it gives CASGGADEQFF.

V and J are TRBV12-3 or TRBV12-4 and TRBJ1-2, with 9 bases that match TRBD1. Trimming at V came to 9 bases and at J to 8 bases, leaving 16 bases not matched to a gene. The CDR3 consists of 15 residues. The CDR3 loop is CARSPSDRGSRGYTF. The CDR3, as DNA: TGTGCCAGAAGTCCTTCGGACAGGGGAAGTAGAGGCTACACCTTC.

This clonotype was recorded many times. The rearrangement joins TRBV12-3 or TRBV12-4 to TRBJ2-1; 8 bases align to TRBD1. V lost 7 bases and J lost 6; bases outside the gene matches: 11. The CDR3 extends over 15 amino acids. The CDR3 sequence: CASKKVGTGFNEQFF. The CDR3 DNA reads TGTGCCAGCAAGAAGGTAGGGACAGGCTTCAATGAGCAGTTCTTC.

This clonotype was seen more than once but under ten times. V and J are TRBV10-3 and TRBJ2-7; D is unresolved. The V and J ends lost 3 bases and 2 bases respectively, with 8 bases between them. CDR3 length equals 13 residues. Per germline, CDR1 ENHRY and CDR2 SYGVKD. The CDR3 DNA sequence: TGTGCCATCAGTGACGTTAAGGCCTACGAGCAGTACTTC. Residues: CAISDVKAYEQYF.

This clonotype came up many times. CDR3 in DNA: TGCGCCAGCATGACAGGGCACTCCTACGAGCAGTACTTC. It codes for CASMTGHSYEQYF. The rearrangement links TRBV10-2 to TRBJ2-7; TRBD1 matches at 7 bases. The J segment lost 0 bases and the V segment lost 7 bases, leaving 3 bases of the junction unmatched. The CDR3 has 13 amino acids. Germline V gene lookup returns CDR1 WSHSY and CDR2 SAAADI.

This clonotype was seen repeatedly, ten times or more. The chain is built from TRBV3-1 and TRBJ2-1; 9 bases fit TRBD2. Germline V gene data show CDR1 as LGHDT and CDR2 as YNNKEL (reference sequence). V shed 7 bases and J 5 bases; nucleotides not matched to a gene: 6. The CDR3 loop spans 14 amino acids. The CDR3 here is CASKAGGGNNEQFF. CDR3 in DNA: TGTGCCAGCAAAGCGGGGGGAGGCAACAATGAGCAGTTCTTC.

There are many counts of this clonotype. The chain couples TRBV4-2 to TRBJ2-5; 8 bases map to TRBD2. Germline V CDR1 and CDR2: LGHNA, YNFKEQ. V lost 0 bases to trimming and J lost 4 bases; unmatched junction nucleotides: 4. This CDR3 has 15 residues. This CDR3 reads CASSQDRGGPETQYF. CDR3 sequence (DNA): TGTGCCAGCAGCCAAGATCGGGGGGGGCCAGAGACCCAGTACTTC.

This clonotype came up many times. This rearrangement joins TRBV7-2 to TRBJ1-6; no clear D gene. Germline V gene sequence: CDR1 SGHTA, CDR2 FQGNSA. This CDR3 comprises 12 residues. Trimming cost V 5 bases and J 6 bases, with 5 bases left between them. In DNA, the CDR3 is TGTGCCAGCAGCCCTTTTAATTCACCCCTCCACTTT. It codes for CASSPFNSPLHF. Supplemented by reference TRBV7-2 and TRBJ1-6, the full variable domain reads GAGVSQSPSNKVTEKGKDVELRCDPISGHTALYWYRQSLGQGLEFLIYFQGNSAPDKSGLPSDRFSAERTGGSVSTLTIQRTQQEDSAVYLCASSPFNSPLHFGNGTRLTVT.

This clonotype was counted ten times or more. The rearrangement joins TRBV20-1 to TRBJ1-2; D not certain. Between the trimmed V and J ends, which lost 3 bases and 0 bases, there was a span of 11 bases. From germline, CDR1 is DFQATT and CDR2 SNEGSKA (reference sequence). This CDR3 region has 14 residues. The CDR3 sequence: CSASVPGSNYGYTF. The CDR3 DNA reads as TGCAGTGCTAGTGTCCCGGGATCTAACTATGGCTACACCTTC.

This clonotype appeared many times. The gene calls are TRBV2 and TRBJ2-1; no firm D call. This CDR3 spans 13 amino acids. Per germline, CDR1 SNHLY and CDR2 FYNNEI. The V end lost 7 bases, the J end lost 5 bases, and 12 bases lay between the germline ends. The CDR3 reads CASTTASDNEQFF. The CDR3 DNA is TGTGCCAGCACCACCGCCTCGGACAATGAGCAGTTCTTC.

The V call is TRBV11-2, the J call TRBJ2-7, with D possibly being TRBD1 (6 bases). The CDR3 length is 15 residues. Germline V lookup: CDR1 SGHAT, CDR2 FQNNGV. Deletions cut 2 bases from V and 2 bases from J, with 13 bases between. This CDR3 reads CASSLRWGQTYEQYF. CDR3 bases: TGTGCCAGCAGCTTACGATGGGGGCAGACCTACGAGCAGTACTTC.